Each of the 32 T cell receptor beta chains below was sequenced from the same sample in a study of blood T cell repertoires in COVID-19. The repertoire was sequenced with immunoSEQ multiplex PCR; TCRdb's copy has only in-frame clones and lacks some. The sample yields around 250,000 clones, roughly 81% seen once. Source material: PBMCs or T cells enriched from blood (not recorded which). These receptor sequences come from a woman in her forties or fifties who had been exposed to COVID-19.

This sequence joins TRBV30 and TRBJ2-1; TRBD1 matches 7 bases. The CDR3 is made up of 16 amino acids. Germline-derived CDR1 and CDR2 are GTSNPN and SVGIG (reference sequence). The V gene end was trimmed by 3 bases and the J gene end by 4 bases; junction bases not matched to a gene: 12. The CDR3 DNA reads TGTGCCTGGAGGCGAAGGGGGCTAGCAGATTACAATGAGCAGTTCTTC. Protein product: CAWRRRGLADYNEQFF.

The chain's CDR3 is CAISDGGSSYNEQFF. In DNA form, the CDR3 reads TGTGCCATCAGTGATGGAGGGAGCTCCTACAATGAGCAGTTCTTC. The chain recombines TRBV10-3 with TRBJ2-1; possibly TRBD2 for D (6 bases). Germline lookup yields CDR1 ENHRY and CDR2 SYGVKD. This CDR3 has 15 residues. V lost 3 bases and J lost 0, with 9 bases in between.

V usage is TRBV18 and J usage is TRBJ2-7, with TRBD2 as a possible D gene (5 bases). This CDR3 comprises 14 residues. Per the germline V gene, CDR1 is KGHSH and CDR2 is LQKENI. Deletions cut 3 bases from V and 1 base from J, with 10 bases between. CDR3 amino acids: CASSPGVGSYEQYF. DNA of the CDR3: TGTGCCAGCTCACCCGGGGTAGGGTCCTACGAGCAGTACTTC.

The chain employs TRBV11-2 and TRBJ2-3, with 10 bases that match TRBD2. The CDR3 is 15 amino acids. Unmatched junction bases numbered 4, after V lost 2 bases and J lost 5 bases. The germline V gene has CDR1 SGHAT and CDR2 FQNNGV. The CDR3 DNA sequence: TGTGCCAGCAGCTTACTAGCGGGGGCGGAAGATACGCAGTATTTT. Translated: CASSLLAGAEDTQYF.

The rearrangement uses TRBV2 and TRBJ2-5, with 7 bases aligning to TRBD1. The CDR3 has 14 residues. Germline V gives CDR1 SNHLY, CDR2 FYNNEI. J lost 0 bases, V lost 6 bases, and 4 bases had no gene match. As DNA, the CDR3 is TGTGCCAGCAGACGACAGGGTTACCAAGAGACCCAGTACTTC. Protein: CASRRQGYQETQYF.

This chain links TRBV4-3 with TRBJ1-2; tentatively, D is TRBD1 (5 bases). Deletions cut 2 bases from V and 3 bases from J, with 10 bases between. The CDR3 has 14 amino acids. The germline CDR1 and CDR2 sequences are LGHNA and YSLEER. The CDR3 DNA reads TGCGCCAGCAGCCAAAAACAGGCGGACTATGGCTACACCTTC. Its protein product is CASSQKQADYGYTF.

The CDR3 DNA is TGTGCCAGCAGCTCGATGACCTTACTTGCGGGCTGGAACACTGAAGCTTTCTTT. This codes for CASSSMTLLAGWNTEAFF. The rearrangement joins TRBV5-5 to TRBJ1-1; D is ambiguous. Between the trimmed V and J ends, which lost 3 bases and 1 base, there was a span of 22 bases. Germline V gives CDR1 SGHKS, CDR2 YYEKEE (reference sequence). This CDR3 contains 18 residues.

The chain carries TRBV6-1 and TRBJ1-5; perhaps TRBD1 as D (5 bases). The CDR3 has 16 amino acids. Trimming stripped 2 bases from V and 0 bases from J, with 11 bases between. Germline CDR1 is MNHNS and CDR2 is SASEGT. CDR3 DNA sequence: TGTGCCAGCAGTGAACAGGGCCGCTATAGCAATCAGCCCCAGCATTTT. Translating gives CASSEQGRYSNQPQHF.

This clone has more than one count but fewer than ten. V usage is TRBV6-5 and J usage is TRBJ1-5; possibly TRBD1 for D (6 bases). This CDR3 has 14 amino acids. Germline V gene sequence: CDR1 MNHEY, CDR2 SVGAGI. V lost 6 bases and J 4 bases, leaving 13 bases between the germline ends. CDR3 region: CASSHTGPNQPQHF. The DNA for the CDR3 is TGTGCCAGCAGCCATACAGGGCCTAATCAGCCCCAGCATTTT.

The V call is TRBV6-2 or TRBV6-3, the J call TRBJ1-2; 7 bases agree with TRBD1. V was clipped by 5 bases and J by 0 bases; unmatched bases: 3. The germline CDR1 and CDR2 sequences are MNHEY and SVGEGT. This CDR3 has 14 residues. Written as DNA, the CDR3 is TGTGCCAGCAGTCCCGACAGGGCTAACTATGGCTACACCTTC. Encoded protein: CASSPDRANYGYTF.

The chain combines TRBV7-8 with TRBJ2-3; D uncertain. This CDR3 is 16 amino acids long. CDR1 SGHVS and CDR2 FQNEAQ come from the germline V gene. Trimming left V 5 bases short and J 4 bases short, with 19 bases between. The CDR3 nucleotides are TGTGCCAGCAGCCCCCACCCGGCCAGCGAATCAGATACGCAGTATTTT. Its translation: CASSPHPASESDTQYF.

The rearrangement joins TRBV6-5 to TRBJ1-1, with a weak D call TRBD1 (5 bases). This CDR3 region has 14 residues. In germline, CDR1 is MNHEY, CDR2 SVGAGI. V was clipped by 8 bases and J by 0 bases, with 13 bases between them. Here the CDR3 reads CASLLQGLNTEAFF. For the CDR3, the DNA is TGTGCCAGCCTCCTCCAGGGTCTGAACACTGAAGCTTTCTTT.

This rearrangement joins TRBV5-1 to TRBJ1-1; possible D gene TRBD1, 5 bases. Trimming pared 7 bases from V and 1 base from J, leaving 20 bases between. The germline V gene encodes CDR1 SGHRS and CDR2 YFSETQ. The length of the CDR3 is 16 residues. The CDR3 bases are TGCGCCAGCGCGCCCGGGGGGGGACCCAGGAACACTGAAGCTTTCTTT. Amino acid sequence: CASAPGGGPRNTEAFF.

The V call is TRBV3-1 (or the pseudogene TRBV3-2), the J call TRBJ2-7; 9 positions match TRBD1. The germline V gene encodes CDR1 LGHDT and CDR2 YNNKEL (reference sequence). The ends lost 1 base at V and 2 bases at J; junction bases unmatched: 9. This CDR3 region has 17 residues. The DNA for the CDR3 is TGTGCCAGCAGCCAAGGGATCCGGGACAGGGCTCCCTACGAGCAGTACTTC. It encodes CASSQGIRDRAPYEQYF.

This chain uses TRBV9 with TRBJ1-2; D is perhaps TRBD1 (6 bases). V gave up 7 bases and J gave up 5 bases, with 15 bases separating them. Per germline, CDR1 SGDLS and CDR2 YYNGEE. CDR3 length: 13 residues. This CDR3 reads CASARTDNYGYTF. The CDR3 coding sequence is TGTGCCAGCGCTCGGACAGACAATTATGGCTACACCTTC.

The chain has TRBV3-1 (or the pseudogene TRBV3-2) and TRBJ1-3; D uncertain. CDR1 and CDR2 from the germline V gene are LGHDT and YNNKEL (reference sequence). Trimming pared 7 bases from V and 4 bases from J, leaving 11 bases between. This CDR3 has 13 amino acids. CDR3 sequence (DNA): TGTGCCAGCACCACGGAACAGGGAAACACCATATATTTT. Protein: CASTTEQGNTIYF.

V is TRBV4-1 and J is TRBJ2-2, with 9 bases lining up with TRBD2. Per germline, CDR1 MGHRA and CDR2 YSYEKL. CDR3 length equals 15 residues. V trimming: 1 base; J trimming: 6 bases; junction bases outside the gene matches: 3. The CDR3 protein is CASSQGGTSPGELFF. CDR3 DNA sequence: TGCGCCAGCAGCCAAGGGGGGACTAGCCCCGGGGAGCTGTTTTTT.

This clone was detected only once. The chain has TRBV5-4 and TRBJ2-1; tentative D call: TRBD2 (7 bases). The V and J ends lost 0 bases and 10 bases respectively, with 17 bases between them. The CDR3 is 15 residues long. Germline V gene sequence: CDR1 SGHNT, CDR2 YYREEE (reference sequence). CDR3 coding DNA: TGTGCCAGCAGCTTGGGCGGGGGCCCCCTTGGGGAGCAGTTCTTC. Its translation is CASSLGGGPLGEQFF.

The chain carries TRBV7-8 and TRBJ1-3; weak D call: TRBD1 (5 bases). V gave up 6 bases and J gave up 4 bases, with 13 bases separating them. CDR1 SGHVS and CDR2 FQNEAQ come from the germline V gene. This CDR3 region has 14 residues. The DNA of the CDR3 is TGTGCCAGCAGTTCTGGGGGGAGGGGAAACACCATATATTTT. This gives the protein CASSSGGRGNTIYF.

The chain recombines TRBV7-6 with TRBJ2-2; maybe TRBD2 (6 bases). Germline V gives CDR1 SGHVS, CDR2 FNYEAQ. Trimming removed 2 bases from V and 5 bases from J, with 9 bases in between. This CDR3 is 14 amino acids long. The CDR3 loop reads CASSLLRGTGELFF. The CDR3 DNA is TGTGCCAGCAGCTTATTACGGGGGACCGGGGAGCTGTTTTTT. Filled out from reference TRBV7-6 and TRBJ2-2, the complete variable domain reads GAGVSQSPRYKVTKRGQDVALRCDPISGHVSLYWYRQALGQGPEFLTYFNYEAQQDKSGLPNDRFSAERPEGSISTLTIQRTEQRDSAMYRCASSLLRGTGELFFGEGSRLTVL.

The chain carries TRBV5-1 and TRBJ2-3, with 7 bases fitting TRBD2. V dropped 0 bases and J dropped 2; count of bases not matched to a gene: 6. Germline V gene lookup returns CDR1 SGHRS and CDR2 YFSETQ. The CDR3 is 16 amino acids. CDR3 in amino acids: CASSLGPSGVTDTQYF. CDR3 sequence (DNA): TGCGCCAGCAGCTTGGGGCCTAGCGGAGTCACAGATACGCAGTATTTT.

V is TRBV6-5 and J is TRBJ1-2, with D hard to call. V was pared by 2 bases and J by 4 bases, with 8 bases between. There are 13 residues in the CDR3. Germline V lookup: CDR1 MNHEY, CDR2 SVGAGI. The CDR3, as DNA: TGTGCCAGCAGTTACGATATCAGCTATGGCTACACCTTC. This codes for CASSYDISYGYTF.

J is TRBJ2-7 and V is TRBV7-2, with TRBD2 matching over 12 bases. This CDR3 region has 17 residues. Trimming cost V 4 bases and J 1 base; bases outside gene matches: 8. Germline-derived CDR1 and CDR2 are SGHTA and FQGNSA. CDR3 DNA: TGTGCCAGCAGCTCAGGACTAGCGGGAATGGGATCCTACGAGCAGTACTTC. Translation: CASSSGLAGMGSYEQYF.

In DNA, the CDR3 is TGTGCCAGCAGCCTCTCTACCCCCGTCTATACTGGCTACACCTTC. It translates to CASSLSTPVYTGYTF. The V call is TRBV6-2 or TRBV6-3, the J call TRBJ1-2; D call uncertain. CDR1 is MNHEY, CDR2 SVGEGT, per germline. V lost 6 bases and J 7 bases, leaving 21 bases between the germline ends. The CDR3 length is 15 residues.

This clone has just one count. The chain recombines TRBV25-1 with TRBJ1-1; 9 nucleotides agree with TRBD1. This CDR3 region has 14 residues. Looked up from germline, CDR1 is MGHDK and CDR2 is SYGVNS. Trimming at V came to 6 bases and at J to 6 bases, leaving 8 bases not matched to a gene. Written as DNA, the CDR3 is TGTGCCAGCAGGGGGGGGACAGGGCAGGCTGAAGCTTTCTTT. It is translated as CASRGGTGQAEAFF.

Concerning this clone: This CDR3 is also generated by other DNA sequences in the sample. This chain links TRBV7-2 with TRBJ1-5; D is ambiguous. The CDR3 runs to 13 residues. The V gene's germline CDR1 is SGHTA and CDR2 FQGNSA. Trimming removed 8 bases from V and 3 bases from J, with 11 bases in between. The CDR3 sequence is CASSSRVNQPQHF. In nucleotides, the CDR3 is TGTGCCAGCTCGAGTCGGGTCAATCAGCCCCAGCATTTT.

This clone was recorded only once. The rearrangement links TRBV19 to TRBJ1-3; 7 bases match TRBD1. Trimming cost V 7 bases and J 5 bases; bases outside gene matches: 8. This CDR3 comprises 14 residues. The germline V gene has CDR1 LNHDA and CDR2 SQIVND (reference sequence). CDR3 sequence reads: CASMGDSLRNTIYF. Here the CDR3 DNA reads TGTGCCAGTATGGGGGACAGCTTAAGAAACACCATATATTTT.

CDR3 DNA sequence: TGTGCCTGGAGTACGGGGGGCTATGGCTACACCTTC. This translates into CAWSTGGYGYTF. The V call is TRBV30, the J call TRBJ1-2, with D possibly being TRBD1 (5 bases). Trimming left V 2 bases short and J 4 bases short, with 8 bases between. The CDR3 extends over 12 amino acids. Germline values: CDR1 GTSNPN, CDR2 SVGIG (reference sequence).

The J gene is TRBJ2-5, the V gene TRBV6-5; D call uncertain. This CDR3 comprises 15 residues. From germline, CDR1 is MNHEY and CDR2 SVGAGI. Trimming took 1 base from V and 5 from J, leaving 14 bases between them. The CDR3 coding sequence is TGTGCCAGCAGTTACTACCGGGTCCCTAGGGAGACCCAGTACTTC. This encodes CASSYYRVPRETQYF.

As regards this clone: Additional DNA sequences in this sample encode the identical CDR3. The chain employs TRBV7-8 and TRBJ1-3, with 7 positions matching TRBD1. The CDR3 is 14 amino acids. Germline CDR1 and CDR2: SGHVS and FQNEAQ. V dropped 4 bases and J dropped 0; count of bases not matched to a gene: 0. The CDR3 region is CASSSGGSGNTIYF. CDR3 DNA sequence: TGTGCCAGCAGCTCAGGGGGCTCTGGAAACACCATATATTTT.

The V gene is TRBV4-1, the J gene TRBJ2-7; 8 bases match TRBD2. After removal of 5 bases from V and 1 base from J, the junction contained 7 bases not matched to a gene. Germline lookup yields CDR1 MGHRA and CDR2 YSYEKL. The CDR3 totals 15 residues. Here the CDR3 DNA reads TGCGCCAGCAGCAAGAACAGCGGGGGTTCCTACGAGCAGTACTTC. Its protein product is CASSKNSGGSYEQYF.

This rearrangement joins TRBV18 to TRBJ2-5; D may be TRBD1 (6 bases). CDR3 length: 13 residues. V was shortened by 3 bases and J by 5 bases, with 10 bases between the two germline ends. The germline V gene encodes CDR1 KGHSH and CDR2 LQKENI. CDR3 loop: CASSPRQGETQYF. DNA of the CDR3: TGTGCCAGCTCACCCCGGCAGGGGGAGACCCAGTACTTC.